Shown below are 20 T cell receptor beta chains from a single sample sequenced in a study of neurological immune-mediated disorders. One entry per CDR3 protein, called by TCRdb with MiXCR from the 5' RACE reads. The repertoire consists of approximately 82,000 distinct CDR3 sequences, with 13% occurring once and the leading ten covering around 4.5%. As to time point: longitudinal time-point 2. Sequencing used PBMCs. The source of these receptors is a female donor with HTLV-1-associated myelopathy (HAM/TSP).

V usage is TRBV2 and J usage is TRBJ2-2, with D tentatively TRBD1 (5 bases). Germline values: CDR1 SNHLY, CDR2 FYNNEI. Trimming took off 7 bases at V and 2 bases at J, with 11 bases between the two ends. This CDR3 region has 14 residues. The CDR3 loop is CASKIRVNTGELFF. The DNA of the CDR3 is TGTGCCAGCAAGATCAGGGTAAACACCGGGGAGCTGTTTTTT.

Of note for this clonotype: A read error is possible here, since a much larger clone lies one base away. The rearrangement links TRBV6-7 to TRBJ2-2; D may be TRBD2 (7 bases). TRBV6-7 is an ORF, with its function uncertain. The ends were cut back, 5 bases at V and 0 bases at J, with 16 bases in the middle. The CDR3 length is 17 residues. As DNA, the CDR3 is TGTGCCAGCAGTGGCTGGGGGGGCTTTACGAACACCGGGGAGCTGTTTTTT. It specifies CASSGWGGFTNTGELFF.

This clonotype appeared many times. The V and J genes are TRBV11-2 and TRBJ2-1, with TRBD1 matching 7 bases. The CDR3 is 15 amino acids. J gave up 10 bases and V 2 bases, and 11 bases lay outside the gene matches. From germline, CDR1 is SGHAT and CDR2 FQNNGV. In nucleotides, the CDR3 is TGTGCCAGCAGCTTATACAGGGGAGCTACTACAGAGCAGTTCTTC. It yields the protein CASSLYRGATTEQFF.

Ten or more counts support this clonotype. V usage is TRBV5-1 and J usage is TRBJ2-3, with D possibly TRBD2 on 6 matching bases. V lost 4 bases, J lost 5 bases, and 17 bases lay in between. CDR1 and CDR2 from the germline V gene are SGHRS and YFSETQ. The CDR3 is 15 amino acids. The CDR3 spells CASSLEGLLGDTQYF. In DNA form, the CDR3 reads TGCGCCAGCAGCCTGGAGGGACTCCTAGGAGATACGCAGTATTTT.

This clonotype was counted ten times or more. This sequence joins TRBV6-6 and TRBJ2-7; D unresolved. Trimming removed 5 bases from V and 6 bases from J, with 8 bases in between. CDR3 size: 11 residues. Germline loops: CDR1 MNHNY, CDR2 SVGAGI (reference sequence). CDR3 in amino acids: CASSQSGEQYF. CDR3 in DNA: TGTGCCAGCAGTCAGAGTGGCGAGCAGTACTTC.

This clonotype was picked up many times. The chain couples TRBV7-2 to TRBJ2-1; D is unclear. Germline-derived CDR1 and CDR2 are SGHTA and FQGNSA. The CDR3 has 17 residues. Trimming stripped 0 bases from V and 7 bases from J, with 19 bases between. Here the CDR3 DNA reads TGTGCCAGCAGCTTAGCGGTGGGTAATAAAGTCGGAAATGAGCAGTTCTTC. This codes for CASSLAVGNKVGNEQFF.

The table lists this clonotype with many counts. V gene TRBV2 combines with J gene TRBJ2-3; maybe TRBD2 (6 bases). Deletions cut 8 bases from V and 6 bases from J, with 15 bases between. This CDR3 has 13 amino acids. Germline CDR1 is SNHLY and CDR2 is FYNNEI. CDR3 coding DNA: TGTGCCAGCTCATTCGGACGGGGGGATACGCAGTATTTT. This codes for CASSFGRGDTQYF.

Ten or more counts support this clonotype. CDR3 protein: CASRETGGDGYTF. The CDR3 DNA follows: TGCGCCAGCAGAGAGACAGGGGGCGATGGCTACACCTTC. The V call is TRBV5-1, the J call TRBJ1-2; 10 bases match TRBD1. This CDR3 spans 13 amino acids. Germline assignment: CDR1 SGHRS and CDR2 YFSETQ. The ends lost 5 bases at V and 6 bases at J; junction bases unmatched: 4.

The table lists this clonotype with many counts. The CDR3 spells CASRGLAGGSRNEQFF. CDR3 sequence (DNA): TGTGCCAGCAGGGGACTAGCGGGGGGAAGTAGGAATGAGCAGTTCTTC. The V and J genes are TRBV28 and TRBJ2-1, with 15 bases that match TRBD2. Trimming cost V 6 bases and J 7 bases; bases outside gene matches: 7. CDR1 is MDHEN and CDR2 is SYDVKM in the germline V gene. The CDR3 consists of 16 residues.

A word on this clonotype: A much larger clone sits a single nucleotide away, making a read error possible. The chain couples TRBV18 to TRBJ1-1; perhaps TRBD1 as D (5 bases). Germline loops: CDR1 KGHSH, CDR2 LQKENI. The CDR3 is made up of 14 amino acids. CDR3 coding DNA: TGTGCCAGCTCACGGCAGGGCATGAACACTGAATCTTTCTTT. Its protein is CASSRQGMNTESFF.

This clonotype was picked up a small number of times. The V call is TRBV7-2, the J call TRBJ2-1, with 10 bases identical to TRBD1. The junction had 8 bases not matched to a gene; V was cut back by 11 bases and J by 4 bases. This CDR3 contains 14 residues. The germline V gene encodes CDR1 SGHTA and CDR2 FQGNSA. CDR3: CAEGTGALYNEQFF. The CDR3 nucleotides are TGTGCCGAAGGGACAGGGGCCCTTTACAATGAGCAGTTCTTC. The entire variable domain, with the rest obtained from reference TRBV7-2 and TRBJ2-1, is as follows: GAGVSQSPSNKVTEKGKDVELRCDPISGHTALYWYRQSLGQGLEFLIYFQGNSAPDKSGLPSDRFSAERTGGSVSTLTIQRTQQEDSAVYLCAEGTGALYNEQFFGPGTRLTVL.

This clonotype showed up many times. In nucleotides, the CDR3 is TGTGCCAGCAGTCCCTCGCCGGGGGCAGATACCGGGGAGCTGTTTTTT. Its translation is CASSPSPGADTGELFF. The chain recombines TRBV7-9 with TRBJ2-2; the D call may be TRBD1 or TRBD2 (6 bases each). The germline V and J ends were trimmed by 6 bases and 5 bases, with 19 bases remaining between them. The CDR3 sequence is 16 residues long. Germline lookup yields CDR1 SEHNR and CDR2 FQNEAQ (reference sequence).

Worth noting for this clonotype: This may be a read error: a much more frequent sequence differs by one nucleotide. The chain recombines TRBV28 with TRBJ2-3; D assignment may be TRBD1 or TRBD2 (5 bases each). The CDR3 runs 15 residues. The V and J ends lost 2 bases and 2 bases respectively, with 11 bases between them. The germline V gene has CDR1 MDHEN and CDR2 SYDVKM. CDR3 nucleotide sequence: TGTGCCAGCAGTTTAAAGATGGGGACCACAGATACGCAGTATTTT. This sequence encodes CASSLKMGTTDTQYF. Full variable domain (outside the CDR3, taken from reference TRBV28 and TRBJ2-3): DVKVTQSSRYLVKRTGEKVFLECVQDMDHENMFWYRQDPGLGLRLIYFSYDVKMKEKGDIPEGYSVSREKKERFSLILESASTNQTSMYLCASSLKMGTTDTQYFGPGTRLTVL.

This clonotype was counted many times. V and J are TRBV5-5 and TRBJ2-3, with 14 bases aligning to TRBD2. CDR3 size: 16 residues. Germline CDR1 and CDR2: SGHKS and YYEKEE (reference sequence). V dropped 4 bases and J dropped 4; count of bases not matched to a gene: 5. Here the CDR3 reads CASSGGTSGRSDTQYF. CDR3 nucleotide sequence: TGTGCCAGCAGCGGAGGGACTAGCGGGAGATCAGATACGCAGTATTTT.

This clonotype was counted at least ten times. The chain carries TRBV11-2 and TRBJ2-2; D unclear. V was cut by 2 bases and J by 6 bases, with 4 bases left in between. The CDR3 runs 12 residues. In germline, CDR1 is SGHAT, CDR2 FQNNGV. This CDR3 is CASSLHAGELFF. The CDR3 bases are TGTGCCAGCAGCTTACATGCCGGGGAGCTGTTTTTT.

Ten or more counts support this clonotype. The gene calls are TRBV6-1 and TRBJ2-1; 9 nucleotides align to TRBD2. There are 17 residues in the CDR3. Germline lookup yields CDR1 MNHNS and CDR2 SASEGT. The junction had 10 bases not matched to a gene; V was cut back by 7 bases and J by 0 bases. The CDR3 here is CASKALGSGSSYNEQFF. The CDR3 bases are TGTGCCAGCAAAGCTCTAGGTAGCGGGAGCTCCTACAATGAGCAGTTCTTC.

This clonotype came up many times. This chain links TRBV21-1 with TRBJ1-4; TRBD1 is the table's D call, not checked against the DNA. TRBV21-1 is termed a pseudogene. This CDR3 contains 18 residues. The DNA of the CDR3 is TGTGCCAGCAGCAAAGCGAGGCGGGGGGTGGCAACTAATGAAAAACTGTTTTTT. Protein: CASSKARRGVATNEKLFF.

This clonotype showed up many times. This chain uses TRBV15 with TRBJ2-3; TRBD2 aligns across 7 bases. The germline V gene encodes CDR1 LNHNV and CDR2 YYDKDF (reference sequence). The CDR3 totals 14 residues. The trim removed 6 bases at V and 0 bases at J, leaving 3 bases unmatched. This chain's CDR3 is CATRERGSTDTQYF. The CDR3 DNA is TGTGCCACCAGGGAGCGGGGAAGCACAGATACGCAGTATTTT.

Comments on this clonotype: A much larger clone lies a single base off, so this may be a read error. The chain combines TRBV5-1 with TRBJ2-1; 10 bases map to TRBD1. The germline CDR1 and CDR2 sequences are SGHRS and YFSETQ. This CDR3 has 14 amino acids. The CDR3: CASSPGTGENDQFF. DNA for the CDR3: TGCGCCAGCAGTCCCGGGACAGGGGAAAATGATCAGTTCTTC.

This clonotype was counted at least ten times. This rearrangement joins TRBV29-1 to TRBJ1-6, with TRBD1 matching 9 bases. The length of the CDR3 is 12 residues. Per germline, CDR1 SQVTM and CDR2 ANQGSEA. V gave up 7 bases and J gave up 10 bases; unmatched junction bases: 5. The chain's CDR3 is CSDGTGKSPLHF. In DNA form, the CDR3 reads TGCAGCGATGGGACAGGGAAATCACCCCTCCACTTT.